This T cell receptor (beta chain) was captured by sequencing in a study of T cells expressing NK-cell markers. TCRdb reanalyzed the 5' RACE reads and collapses them to one entry per CDR3 protein, without DNA. This sample's clone table lists roughly 170,000 distinct CDR3 sequences. Specimen: blood T cells: a sorted CD56 or NKG2C T cell subset, CD4+ or CD8+ T cells, or bulk PBMC T cells (not recorded which). The receptor was isolated from a woman between 18 and 69 years old in good health.

The CDR3: CASSLKEQGRGSTEAFF. The chain is built from TRBV5-1 and TRBJ1-1; TCRdb calls TRBD1, which cannot be checked without DNA. The CDR3 sequence is 17 residues long. CDR1 is SGHRS, CDR2 YFSETQ, per germline.